These 32 T cell receptor beta chains share one sample of origin, sequenced in a study of blood T cells in healthy people across ages. Primers used in a second PCR of about 7 to 11 cycles were a sample-barcoded 5' primer and a J-beta primer mix. TCRdb used MiXCR to reprocess the 5' RACE reads, holding one entry per CDR3 protein. The table lists 980,000 or so distinct CDR3 sequences, roughly 43% of them singletons, with roughly 12% in the top ten. What was sequenced was blood. Receptors originate from a man aged 25-45 years in good health.

In this sample, this clonotype turned up many times. The chain combines TRBV5-1 with TRBJ1-6; D unresolved. The ends were cut back, 0 bases at V and 0 bases at J, with 7 bases in the middle. The CDR3 extends over 16 amino acids. Germline CDR1 SGHRS, CDR2 YFSETQ. CDR3 nucleotides: TGCGCCAGCAGCTTGGACCTGGGCTCCTATAATTCACCCCTCCACTTT. Translating gives CASSLDLGSYNSPLHF.

This chain joins TRBV7-9 and TRBJ1-1; 9 positions agree with TRBD1. The CDR3 sequence is 15 residues long. The germline CDR1 and CDR2 sequences are SEHNR and FQNEAQ (reference sequence). The junction had 5 bases not matched to a gene; V was cut back by 0 bases and J by 6 bases. CDR3 protein: CASSLATGGVPEAFF. Written as DNA, the CDR3 is TGTGCCAGCAGCTTAGCGACAGGGGGTGTACCTGAAGCTTTCTTT.

This clonotype was picked up many times. V is TRBV9 and J is TRBJ2-1; 11 positions agree with TRBD2. V shed 3 bases and J 2 bases; nucleotides not matched to a gene: 1. This CDR3 comprises 15 residues. Germline assignment: CDR1 SGDLS and CDR2 YYNGEE. CDR3 sequence (DNA): TGTGCCAGCAGCGCTAGCGGGGGGCCCTACAATGAGCAGTTCTTC. Residues: CASSASGGPYNEQFF.

This clonotype was found many times. J is TRBJ2-1 and V is TRBV11-2; possibly TRBD2 for D (5 bases). The CDR3 extends over 13 amino acids. V was trimmed by 5 bases and J by 3 bases, leaving 8 bases between them. Germline V gives CDR1 SGHAT, CDR2 FQNNGV. CDR3 protein: CASSPSFYNEQFF. CDR3 coding DNA: TGTGCCAGCAGCCCTAGCTTCTACAATGAGCAGTTCTTC.

The gene calls are TRBV12-3 or TRBV12-4 and TRBJ1-2, with a possible D match to TRBD1 (5 bases). Trimming shortened V by 6 bases and J by 8 bases, and 13 bases separated the two germline ends. This CDR3 is 12 amino acids long. The CDR3 bases are TGTGCCAGCAGGGGCTCAGGGTTCGGCTACACCTTC. This translates into CASRGSGFGYTF.

The chain carries TRBV27 and TRBJ1-1; D not resolved. V was pared by 6 bases and J by 5 bases, with 13 bases between. Germline assignment: CDR1 MNHEY and CDR2 SMNVEV (reference sequence). The CDR3 is 13 residues long. CDR3 nucleotides: TGTGCCAGCAGGCTGGGAGCCGGAACTGAAGCTTTCTTT. Its protein product is CASRLGAGTEAFF.

The chain uses TRBV7-2 and TRBJ2-5, with 9 nucleotides matching TRBD1. Per the germline V gene, CDR1 is SGHTA and CDR2 is FQGNSA. The CDR3 covers 14 residues. V lost 5 bases, J lost 4 bases, and 5 bases stayed unmatched. The CDR3 sequence: CASSNRQGGETQYF. CDR3 DNA sequence: TGTGCCAGCAGCAACCGACAGGGGGGAGAGACCCAGTACTTC.

This chain connects TRBV9 to TRBJ2-1; 8 nucleotides align to TRBD2. The V gene end was trimmed by 4 bases and the J gene end by 4 bases; junction bases not matched to a gene: 10. The CDR3 is 16 residues long. CDR1 is SGDLS and CDR2 is YYNGEE in the germline V gene. This chain's CDR3 is CASSSSLAGGYNEQFF. In DNA, the CDR3 is TGTGCCAGCAGCTCCTCCCTGGCGGGGGGTTACAATGAGCAGTTCTTC.

There are a few counts of this clonotype. The V gene is TRBV7-2, the J gene TRBJ2-6; tentatively, D is TRBD2 (5 bases). This CDR3 has 17 amino acids. V was trimmed by 3 bases and J by 2 bases, leaving 14 bases between them. Per germline, CDR1 SGHTA and CDR2 FQGNSA. The CDR3 reads CASSFFSGIAGANVLTF. CDR3 coding DNA: TGTGCCAGCAGCTTTTTTTCGGGAATAGCTGGGGCCAACGTCCTGACTTTC.

This clonotype was recorded at least ten times. V and J are TRBV15 and TRBJ2-6; possibly TRBD2 for D (6 bases). Germline V lookup: CDR1 LNHNV, CDR2 YYDKDF (reference sequence). This CDR3 spans 22 amino acids. The V end was cut by 5 bases, the J end by 0 bases, with 29 bases between. CDR3 DNA sequence: TGTGCCACCAGCTCTCACAGTTCACATTGGGACTTTCGTTACTCTGGGGCCAACGTCCTGACTTTC. Translation: CATSSHSSHWDFRYSGANVLTF.

This clonotype was detected ten times or more. The germline gene is not matched at one end of the junction; a read error may be the cause. This sequence joins TRBV4-1 and TRBJ2-1; TRBD1 agrees at 9 bases. CDR1 is MGHRA, CDR2 YSYEKL, per germline. This CDR3 region has 14 residues. The CDR3 reads CASSQGQGYNEQFF. The CDR3 coding sequence is TGTGCCAGCAGCCAGGGACAGGGATACAATGAGCAGTTCTTC.

The rearrangement joins TRBV7-9 to TRBJ2-5, with D possibly TRBD1 on 5 matching bases. The end of the DNA aligns better with TRBJ2-1, so the J call may be wrong. The CDR3 totals 15 residues. Per germline, CDR1 SEHNR and CDR2 FQNEAQ (reference sequence). CDR3 loop: CASSFAGMFQETQFF. CDR3 bases: TGTGCCAGCAGCTTTGCAGGGATGTTCCAAGAGACCCAGTTCTTC.

The rearrangement joins TRBV12-3 or TRBV12-4 to TRBJ2-1, with TRBD2 matching over 9 bases. V was clipped by 6 bases and J by 13 bases; unmatched bases: 16. The CDR3 loop spans 15 amino acids. CDR3 region: CASRPGDGTSRTQFF. CDR3 bases: TGTGCCAGCAGGCCCGGGGATGGGACTAGCCGAACCCAGTTCTTC.

This clonotype came up many times. The chain employs TRBV7-2 and TRBJ2-3; 7 bases align to TRBD2. Germline V gene sequence: CDR1 SGHTA, CDR2 FQGNSA. With 1 base clipped from V and 1 base from J, the junction kept 2 bases outside the gene matches. The CDR3 sequence is 15 residues long. The CDR3 DNA follows: TGTGCCAGCAGCTTAGAGGGACTACGCACAGATACGCAGTATTTT. It translates to CASSLEGLRTDTQYF.

V and J are TRBV10-3 and TRBJ1-1, with 11 bases aligning to TRBD1. CDR3 size: 15 residues. Germline V gene data show CDR1 as ENHRY and CDR2 as SYGVKD. V gave up 6 bases and J gave up 5 bases; unmatched junction bases: 8. In DNA form, the CDR3 reads TGTGCCATCAGGGAGGACAGGGGGCTATATACTGAAGCTTTCTTT. Translating gives CAIREDRGLYTEAFF.

J is TRBJ2-7 and V is TRBV27, with D perhaps matching TRBD1 or TRBD2 (5 bases each). The germline gives CDR1 MNHEY, CDR2 SMNVEV (reference sequence). The CDR3 consists of 15 residues. Trimming pared 2 bases from V and 2 bases from J, leaving 13 bases between. This CDR3 is CASSLRGQNTYEQYF. The CDR3 DNA reads TGTGCCAGCAGTTTACGGGGCCAGAATACCTACGAGCAGTACTTC.

The rearrangement joins TRBV20-1 to TRBJ2-3; 7 bases are a match to TRBD1. The CDR3 sequence is 15 residues long. V was pared by 1 base and J by 0 bases, with 4 bases of the junction left unmatched. Germline V lookup: CDR1 DFQATT, CDR2 SNEGSKA (reference sequence). The CDR3 spells CSARVTGASTDTQYF. Here the CDR3 DNA reads TGCAGTGCTAGAGTAACAGGGGCTAGCACAGATACGCAGTATTTT.

The V and J genes are TRBV21-1 and TRBJ2-1; whether TRBD1, the table's D call, matches the DNA was not checked. The J call is in doubt because the DNA end fits TRBJ2-7 better. TRBV21-1 is recorded as a pseudogene. The CDR3 covers 16 residues. The CDR3 region is CASSLIRDRIYNEQYF. DNA of the CDR3: TGTGCCAGCAGCCTTATCCGGGACCGGATATACAATGAGCAGTACTTC.

This chain joins TRBV9 and TRBJ2-3, with TRBD2 identical over 9 bases. Germline V CDR1 and CDR2: SGDLS, YYNGEE. There are 16 residues in the CDR3. V shed 4 bases, J shed 2 bases, and the junction held 8 bases outside the gene matches. The CDR3 DNA follows: TGTGCCAGCAGCCAGAACGAGCGGGGGGCCACAGATACGCAGTATTTT. Its translation: CASSQNERGATDTQYF.

The rearrangement uses TRBV7-2 and TRBJ2-1; 12 bases agree with TRBD2. CDR3 length equals 16 residues. J was trimmed by 3 bases and V by 5 bases; bases with no gene match: 5. Germline values: CDR1 SGHTA, CDR2 FQGNSA. In DNA form, the CDR3 reads TGTGCCAGCAGCCATGGACTAGCGGGGAACTACAATGAGCAGTTCTTC. Its protein product is CASSHGLAGNYNEQFF.

This chain connects TRBV7-9 to TRBJ2-4; D is unclear. CDR3 length equals 16 residues. The V end was cut by 1 base, the J end by 13 bases, with 23 bases between. CDR1 and CDR2 (germline): SEHNR, FQNEAQ (reference sequence). This CDR3 reads CASSLERTGPNTEQYF. The CDR3 DNA reads TGTGCCAGCAGCTTAGAGAGGACGGGCCCTAACACGGAGCAGTACTTC.

The rearrangement links TRBV12-3 or TRBV12-4 to TRBJ1-2; D might be TRBD1 (5 bases). Trimming stripped 3 bases from V and 0 bases from J, with 14 bases between. The CDR3 loop spans 16 amino acids. DNA of the CDR3: TGTGCCAGCAGTTTCCCGGGACCCAGAGCTAACTATGGCTACACCTTC. Its protein product is CASSFPGPRANYGYTF.

The chain joins TRBV5-1 to TRBJ2-5; D remains unclear. The V gene's germline CDR1 is SGHRS and CDR2 YFSETQ. The CDR3 consists of 14 residues. V was clipped by 0 bases and J by 2 bases, with 8 bases between them. The CDR3, as DNA: TGCGCCAGCAGCTTGGGACGACAACAAGAGACCCAGTACTTC. Protein: CASSLGRQQETQYF.

The chain joins TRBV5-1 to TRBJ2-1; weak D call: TRBD2 (6 bases). V was cut by 3 bases and J by 4 bases, with 14 bases left in between. The V gene's germline CDR1 is SGHRS and CDR2 YFSETQ. The CDR3 length is 15 residues. CDR3 in amino acids: CASSWRGGEYNEQFF. In DNA, the CDR3 is TGCGCCAGCAGCTGGCGGGGTGGGGAATACAATGAGCAGTTCTTC.

This clonotype has just one count. The genes are TRBV7-9 and TRBJ2-1; 14 nucleotides match TRBD2. The J call may be wrong; the DNA end is better matched by TRBJ2-7. The germline V gene has CDR1 SEHNR and CDR2 FQNEAQ (reference sequence). The CDR3 covers 18 residues. The CDR3 bases are TGTGCCAGCAGCCCCAAGGGACTAGCGGGGGCGTCCTACAATGAGCAGTACTTC. Its protein product is CASSPKGLAGASYNEQYF.

This clonotype was seen only a few times. The chain joins TRBV6-2 or TRBV6-3 to TRBJ2-7, with D perhaps assigned TRBD1 or TRBD2 (5 bases each). V was clipped by 2 bases and J by 0 bases, with 11 bases between them. Germline CDR1 is MNHEY and CDR2 is SVGEGT. The CDR3 length is 15 residues. Here the CDR3 DNA reads TGTGCCAGCAGTTACGAGCGAGGGGACTCCTACGAGCAGTACTTC. This gives the protein CASSYERGDSYEQYF.

The table lists this clonotype with a few counts. J is TRBJ2-5 and V is TRBV12-3 or TRBV12-4; a possible D gene is TRBD2 (6 bases). The V end was cut by 6 bases, the J end by 7 bases, with 24 bases between. The CDR3 contains 16 residues. The CDR3 protein is CASSLTSTLPTGTQYF. The CDR3 DNA reads as TGTGCCAGCAGCCTGACTAGTACCCTCCCAACAGGGACCCAGTACTTC.

Worth noting for this clonotype: Germline and junction disagree at one end, which may indicate a read error. The V and J genes are TRBV7-2 and TRBJ1-2, with D unclear. The CDR3 has 12 amino acids. Germline lookup yields CDR1 SGHTA and CDR2 FQGNSA. This CDR3 reads CASSLKPDGYTF. DNA for the CDR3: TGTGCTAGCAGCTTGAAACCGGATGGCTACACCTTC.

Note on this clonotype: A single base separates this from a much larger clone, so it may be a read error. The V gene is TRBV29-1, the J gene TRBJ2-3; D not resolved. Looked up from germline, CDR1 is SQVTM and CDR2 is ANQGSEA. V lost 7 bases and J lost 2, with 10 bases in between. The CDR3 sequence is 12 residues long. DNA of the CDR3: TGCAGCGCCCGGAACAACACAGATACGCAGTATTTT. It translates to CSARNNTDTQYF.

This chain joins TRBV6-1 and TRBJ2-7; perhaps TRBD1 as D (6 bases). The CDR3 sequence is 16 residues long. Germline CDR1 is MNHNS and CDR2 is SASEGT. Trimming left V 2 bases short and J 2 bases short, with 16 bases between. This CDR3 reads CASSELGVGTTYEQYF. DNA for the CDR3: TGTGCCAGCAGTGAATTGGGTGTAGGGACAACCTACGAGCAGTACTTC.

Only a few counts were recorded for this clonotype. This rearrangement joins TRBV20-1 to TRBJ1-1; D gene uncertain. Germline assignment: CDR1 DFQATT and CDR2 SNEGSKA (reference sequence). The CDR3 covers 12 residues. Trimming stripped 2 bases from V and 2 bases from J, with 6 bases between. The chain's CDR3 is CSARQTNTEAFF. In DNA, the CDR3 is TGCAGTGCTAGACAGACAAACACTGAAGCTTTCTTT.

This clonotype was counted a few times. This chain uses TRBV28 with TRBJ2-4; D is uncertain. Germline CDR1 and CDR2: MDHEN and SYDVKM. The V end lost 10 bases, the J end lost 6 bases, and 10 bases lay between the germline ends. The CDR3 sequence is 11 residues long. The CDR3 nucleotides read TGTGCCATAAGAGGTACAAACATTCAGTACTTC. Protein: CAIRGTNIQYF.